The clone carrying this T cell receptor (beta chain) was counted a single time. The data were obtained in a study of blood T cell repertoires in COVID-19. Trimming pared 8 bases from V and 7 bases from J, leaving 17 bases between. Germline CDR1 ENHRY, CDR2 SYGVKD. There are 14 residues in the CDR3. Original methodology: Reference gene primers were amplified, and this amplification served to estimate nucleated cell counts. TCRdb's copy holds only in-frame clones and misses some; the assay was immunoSEQ multiplex PCR. That table supplies the V and J calls and clone size; D and trimming were determined from the DNA. Of just over 150,000 clones listed, roughly 80% are singletons.

The chain recombines TRBV10-3 with TRBJ1-4; possible D gene TRBD1, 5 bases. Sequenced input: peripheral blood. The source is a man between 60 and 75 years old with acute or convalescent COVID-19. Written as DNA, the CDR3 is TGTGCCATCGATGTGGGTAGGGGAATTGAAAAACTGTTTTTT. Amino acid sequence: CAIDVGRGIEKLFF.